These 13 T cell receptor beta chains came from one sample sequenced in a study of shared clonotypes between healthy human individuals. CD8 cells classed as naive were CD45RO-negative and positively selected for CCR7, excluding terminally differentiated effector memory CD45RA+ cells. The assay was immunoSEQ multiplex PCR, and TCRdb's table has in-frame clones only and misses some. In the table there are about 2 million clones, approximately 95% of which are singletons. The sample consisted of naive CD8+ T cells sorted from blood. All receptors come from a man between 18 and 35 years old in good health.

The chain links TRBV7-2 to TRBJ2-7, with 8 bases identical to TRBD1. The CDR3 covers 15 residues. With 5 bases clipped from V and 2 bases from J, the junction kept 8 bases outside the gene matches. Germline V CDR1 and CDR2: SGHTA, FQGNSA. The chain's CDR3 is CASSLRTGMAYEQYF. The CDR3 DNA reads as TGTGCCAGCAGCCTACGGACAGGGATGGCCTACGAGCAGTACTTC. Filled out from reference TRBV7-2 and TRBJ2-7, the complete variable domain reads GAGVSQSPSNKVTEKGKDVELRCDPISGHTALYWYRQSLGQGLEFLIYFQGNSAPDKSGLPSDRFSAERTGGSVSTLTIQRTQQEDSAVYLCASSLRTGMAYEQYFGPGTRLTVT.

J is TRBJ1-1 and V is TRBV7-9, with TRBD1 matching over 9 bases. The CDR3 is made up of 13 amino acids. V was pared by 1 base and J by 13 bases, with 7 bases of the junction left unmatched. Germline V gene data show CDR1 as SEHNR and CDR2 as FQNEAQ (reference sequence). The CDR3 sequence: CASSLGTGELDFF. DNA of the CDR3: TGTGCCAGCAGCTTAGGGACAGGGGAGTTGGATTTCTTT.

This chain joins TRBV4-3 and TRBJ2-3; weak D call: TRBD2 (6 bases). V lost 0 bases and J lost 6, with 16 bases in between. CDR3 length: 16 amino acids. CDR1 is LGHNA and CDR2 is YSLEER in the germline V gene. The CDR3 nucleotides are TGCGCCAGCAGCCAAGAACGCGGGGATTGGAGGGATACGCAGTATTTT. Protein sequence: CASSQERGDWRDTQYF.

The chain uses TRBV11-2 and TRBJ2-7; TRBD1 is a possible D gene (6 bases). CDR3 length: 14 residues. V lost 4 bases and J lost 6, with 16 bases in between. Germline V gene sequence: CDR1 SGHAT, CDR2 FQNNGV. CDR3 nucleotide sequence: TGTGCCAGCAGCTCGAGCACAGGGCCCGGCGAGCAGTACTTC. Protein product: CASSSSTGPGEQYF. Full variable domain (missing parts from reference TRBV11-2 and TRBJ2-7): EAGVAQSPRYKIIEKRQSVAFWCNPISGHATLYWYQQILGQGPKLLIQFQNNGVVDDSQLPKDRFSAERLKGVDSTLKIQPAKLEDSAVYLCASSSSTGPGEQYFGPGTRLTVT.

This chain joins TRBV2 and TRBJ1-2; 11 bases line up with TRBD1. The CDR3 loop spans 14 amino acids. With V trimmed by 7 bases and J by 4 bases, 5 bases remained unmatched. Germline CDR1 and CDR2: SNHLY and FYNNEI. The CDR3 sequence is CASKGTGGIYGYTF. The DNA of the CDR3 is TGTGCCAGCAAGGGGACAGGGGGTATCTATGGCTACACCTTC.

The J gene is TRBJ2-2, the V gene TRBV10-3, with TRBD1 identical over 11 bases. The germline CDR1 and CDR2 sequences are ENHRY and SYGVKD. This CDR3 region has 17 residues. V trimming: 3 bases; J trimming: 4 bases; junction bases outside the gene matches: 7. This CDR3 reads CAISDPGQGGITGELFF. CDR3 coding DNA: TGTGCCATCAGTGACCCGGGACAGGGGGGTATCACCGGGGAGCTGTTTTTT.

CDR3 sequence (DNA): TGTGCCAGCAGCTTAATTGGACACCAAGAGACCCAGTACTTC. The encoded protein is CASSLIGHQETQYF. V is TRBV7-9 and J is TRBJ2-5; D is undetermined. The V end lost 2 bases, the J end lost 0 bases, and 7 bases lay between the germline ends. Germline assignment: CDR1 SEHNR and CDR2 FQNEAQ (reference sequence). The CDR3 runs to 14 residues.

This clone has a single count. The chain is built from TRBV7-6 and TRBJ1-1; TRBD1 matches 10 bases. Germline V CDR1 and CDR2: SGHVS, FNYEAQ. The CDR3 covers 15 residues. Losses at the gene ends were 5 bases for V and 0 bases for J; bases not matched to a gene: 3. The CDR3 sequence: CASSAGTGVNTEAFF. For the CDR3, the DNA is TGTGCCAGCAGCGCAGGGACAGGGGTGAACACTGAAGCTTTCTTT.

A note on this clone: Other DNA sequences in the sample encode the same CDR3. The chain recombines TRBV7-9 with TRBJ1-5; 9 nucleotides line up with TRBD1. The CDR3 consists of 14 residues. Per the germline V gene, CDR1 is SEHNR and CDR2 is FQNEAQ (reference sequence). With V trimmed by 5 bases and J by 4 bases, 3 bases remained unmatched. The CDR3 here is CASSPGTGNQPQHF. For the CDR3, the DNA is TGTGCCAGCAGCCCAGGGACAGGGAATCAGCCCCAGCATTTT. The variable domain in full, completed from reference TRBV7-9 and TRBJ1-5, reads DTGVSQNPRHKITKRGQNVTFRCDPISEHNRLYWYRQTLGQGPEFLTYFQNEAQLEKSRLLSDRFSAERPKGSFSTLEIQRTEQGDSAMYLCASSPGTGNQPQHFGDGTRLSIL.

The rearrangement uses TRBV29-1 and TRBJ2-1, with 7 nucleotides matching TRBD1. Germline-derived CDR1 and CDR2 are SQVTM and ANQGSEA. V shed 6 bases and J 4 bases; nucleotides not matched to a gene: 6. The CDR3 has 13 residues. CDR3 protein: CSVDTGQYNEQFF. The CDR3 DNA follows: TGCAGCGTAGATACGGGACAGTACAATGAGCAGTTCTTC.

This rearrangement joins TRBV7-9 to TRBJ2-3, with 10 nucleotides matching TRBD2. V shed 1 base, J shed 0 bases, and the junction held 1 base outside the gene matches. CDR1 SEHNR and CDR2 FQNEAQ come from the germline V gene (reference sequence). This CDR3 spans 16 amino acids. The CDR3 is CASSLVTSGSTDTQYF. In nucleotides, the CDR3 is TGTGCCAGCAGCTTAGTGACTAGCGGGAGCACAGATACGCAGTATTTT.

The CDR3 reads CASRGLNNEKLFF. CDR3 DNA sequence: TGTGCCAGCAGGGGGCTCAATAATGAAAAACTGTTTTTT. The genes are TRBV28 and TRBJ1-4, with a weak D call TRBD1 (5 bases). The germline gives CDR1 MDHEN, CDR2 SYDVKM. The CDR3 consists of 13 residues. The ends were cut back, 6 bases at V and 4 bases at J, with 9 bases in the middle.

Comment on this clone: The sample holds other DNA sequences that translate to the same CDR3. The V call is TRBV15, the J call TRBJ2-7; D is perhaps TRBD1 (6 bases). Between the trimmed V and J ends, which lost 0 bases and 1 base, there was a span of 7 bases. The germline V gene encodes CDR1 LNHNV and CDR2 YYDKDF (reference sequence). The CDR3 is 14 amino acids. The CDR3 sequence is CATSRDRGSYEQYF. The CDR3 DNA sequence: TGTGCCACCAGCAGAGATAGGGGGTCCTACGAGCAGTACTTC.